This T cell receptor (beta chain) was found in a study of blood T cell repertoires in COVID-19. Overall study: Sites in the United States, Italy and Spain provided acute and convalescent COVID-19 samples. PBMCs, B-cell-depleted T cells, or T cells provided the cDNA or gDNA that made up the material.

The CDR3 runs to 15 residues. The germline gives CDR1 SGDLS, CDR2 YYNGEE. With V trimmed by 3 bases and J by 8 bases, 11 bases remained unmatched. Study processing details: Nucleated cell counts were estimated from reference gene primer amplification. Assay: immunoSEQ multiplex PCR; the TCRdb copy retains only in-frame clones and omits some. The DNA gave D and trimming, while V, J and clone size come from that table. The table includes about 240,000 clones, around four fifths detected once. This clonotype was obtained from a woman aged 55 to 70 with active or convalescent COVID-19. Specimen: peripheral blood. V gene TRBV9 combines with J gene TRBJ1-1; 9 bases are a match to TRBD1. CDR3 nucleotide sequence: TGTGCCAGCAGCGCCTCCTTGGGACAGGGTACCGAAGCTTTCTTT. This codes for CASSASLGQGTEAFF.